This TCR beta chain comes out of a study of blood T cells in healthy people across ages. Study conclusions and caveats: When set beside aged donors, long-lived donors presented more naive CD4+ cells and higher diversity.

It was with a sample-barcoded 5' primer and a J-beta primer mix that a second PCR of roughly 7 to 12 cycles was run. TCRdb re-called the 5' RACE reads with MiXCR, one entry per CDR3 protein. The profile shows 790,000 or so distinct CDR3 sequences, just over 55% of them singletons. In the case of this clonotype: No antigen is known for it. The junction departs from the called germline gene at one end, perhaps through a read error.

This CDR3 spans 13 amino acids. The germline V gene encodes CDR1 MGHDK and CDR2 SYGVNS. All donors came from Russia, were Caucasian and healthy, and spanned ages roughly 6 to 95. Each donor had about 10 milliliters of peripheral blood drawn. The genes are TRBV25-1 and TRBJ1-2; D gene uncertain. The receptor comes from a man aged 35-49 years in good health. Material: blood. CDR3 region: CTSSDPGSYGYTF. The CDR3 coding sequence is TGTACCAGCAGTGACCCGGGGAGCTATGGCTACACCTTC.